This TCR beta chain is from a study of T cell repertoires in cytomegalovirus infection. Details on this clonotype: Its target is unknown.

With V trimmed by 5 bases and J by 6 bases, 10 bases remained unmatched. This CDR3 comprises 16 residues. TCRdb reprocessed the reads with MiXCR, giving one entry per CDR3 protein. The table records around 310,000 distinct CDR3 sequences, around 29% of them present only once. This receptor was obtained from a human donor in good health (CMV status not recorded). Some clones in this sample may be carry-over from other donors' samples. The chain joins TRBV12-3 or TRBV12-4 to TRBJ2-2, with 9 nucleotides matching TRBD1. The sample in question was cultured PBMCs, obtained from culture after CMV antigen stimulation. CDR3 sequence: CASSPRTGVRAGELFF. The CDR3 nucleotides read TGTGCCAGCAGTCCACGGACAGGGGTTAGGGCCGGGGAGCTGTTTTTT.